This T cell receptor (beta chain) was documented in a study of blood T cells in healthy people across ages. This clonotype was counted only a few times. RNA extraction gave at least 5.5 micrograms of total RNA per sample. Germline CDR1 is SGHNT and CDR2 is YENEEA. This CDR3 contains 15 residues. Trimming took off 2 bases at V and 4 bases at J, with 15 bases between the two ends. Then a second PCR, running roughly 7 to 11 cycles, was carried out with a sample-barcoded 5' primer and a J-beta primer mix. A single record per CDR3 protein comes from TCRdb applying MiXCR to the 5' RACE reads. The sample lists almost 800,000 distinct CDR3 sequences, about three fifths occurring once.

This chain joins TRBV11-3 and TRBJ2-7; D is unclear. The specimen was blood. This clonotype originated in a man younger than 40 in good health. This chain's CDR3 is CASSLIEQSAYEQYF. The CDR3 nucleotides are TGTGCCAGCAGCTTAATAGAACAGAGTGCTTACGAGCAGTACTTC.